Reported below is one T cell receptor (beta chain). Its antigen is as yet unknown. The sample comes from a study of yellow fever vaccine responses in identical twins. General study points: A vaccine T cell response that seemed partly convergent and partly personalized was reported in twins.

CDR3 length: 13 residues. V lost 0 bases and J 5 bases, leaving 8 bases between the germline ends. CDR1 is SGDLS and CDR2 is YYNGEE in the germline V gene. From the RT-PCR reads, TCRdb called clonotypes with MiXCR, one entry per CDR3 protein. The table has about 3,500 distinct CDR3 sequences, more than 75% seen once. Sequences were derived from T cells from blood (PBMCs), unsorted or a sorted subset (not recorded which), sampled before or after yellow fever vaccination (not recorded which). The chain couples TRBV9 to TRBJ1-1, with TRBD1 as a possible D gene (5 bases). This clonotype was obtained from a woman under 30 who received the yellow fever vaccine. For the CDR3, the DNA is TGTGCCAGCAGCGTAGTCAGGGAGACTGAAGCTTTCTTT. As protein: CASSVVRETEAFF.